A single T cell receptor (beta chain) is shown here with its context. The sample belongs to a study of blood T cells in healthy people across ages. Healthy Russian Caucasian donors spanned ages about 6 to 95 years. For every donor, a draw yielded ten milliliters of peripheral blood. Per sample, no less than 6 micrograms of total RNA were extracted. A J-beta primer mix and a sample-barcoded 5' primer were used in a second PCR of about 7 to 12 cycles. Carrying 12 random nucleotides, a template-switch adaptor labeled each individual cDNA molecule. Each CDR3 protein gets one entry after TCRdb re-called the 5' RACE reads with MiXCR. The data show roughly 1.4 million distinct CDR3 sequences, around 55% seen once. The sample consisted of blood. This TCR was sampled from a man between 18 and 35 years old in good health.

CDR3: CASSLLAGADTDTQYF. The DNA of the CDR3 is TGTGCCAGCAGCCTCTTGGCGGGAGCGGACACAGATACGCAGTATTTT. The chain joins TRBV7-2 to TRBJ2-3; TRBD2 matches at 7 bases. Looked up from germline, CDR1 is SGHTA and CDR2 is FQGNSA. The CDR3 runs 16 residues. With V trimmed by 5 bases and J by 2 bases, 10 bases remained unmatched.